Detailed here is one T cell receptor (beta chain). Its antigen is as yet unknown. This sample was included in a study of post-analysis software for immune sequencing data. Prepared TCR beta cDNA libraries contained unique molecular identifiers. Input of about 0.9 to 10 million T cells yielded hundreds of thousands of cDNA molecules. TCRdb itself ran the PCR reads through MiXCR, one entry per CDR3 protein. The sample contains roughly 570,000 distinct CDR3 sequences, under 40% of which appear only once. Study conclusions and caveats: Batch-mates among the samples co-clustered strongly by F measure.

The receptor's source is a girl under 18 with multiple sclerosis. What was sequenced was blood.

The CDR3 nucleotides read TGTGCCAGCTCACTCGATAACTTATCGAACATTCAGTACTTC. Translated, it gives CASSLDNLSNIQYF. The V gene is TRBV18, the J gene TRBJ2-4, with no clear D. The CDR3 sequence is 14 residues long. Germline CDR1 reads KGHSH; CDR2 reads LQKENI. Deletions cut 4 bases from V and 7 bases from J, with 14 bases between.